The clone carrying this T cell receptor beta chain was seen a handful of times. Its antigen is currently unknown. The record originates from a study of T cells after yellow fever vaccination. Study-level information: SMART-Seq v4 Ultra Low Input prepared the low-cell-number fractions. General study points: Although the secondary response was weaker, it peaked faster, at day 5 versus 15. Most clones from primary vaccination resurfaced after the booster (under 97% CD4, approximately 87% CD8). A minor fraction of clonotypes spanned both CD4 and CD8 compartments.

The CDR3 spans 16 residues. The V end lost 4 bases, the J end lost 1 base, and 15 bases lay between the germline ends. Looked up from germline, CDR1 is LGHNA and CDR2 is YSLEER. One entry per CDR3 protein, called by TCRdb with MiXCR from the 5' RACE reads. Among some 560,000 distinct CDR3 sequences listed, 15% to 20% were seen once. Source: PBMCs, taken 15 days after the yellow fever booster vaccination. The sequence was obtained from a man aged 30 to 45 who received the YFV17D yellow fever vaccine. This chain uses TRBV4-3 with TRBJ2-3, with D possibly matching TRBD2 (6 bases). CDR3 residues: CASSPSKASGTDTQYF. The CDR3 DNA reads as TGCGCCAGCAGCCCGTCGAAGGCTAGCGGCACAGATACGCAGTATTTT.